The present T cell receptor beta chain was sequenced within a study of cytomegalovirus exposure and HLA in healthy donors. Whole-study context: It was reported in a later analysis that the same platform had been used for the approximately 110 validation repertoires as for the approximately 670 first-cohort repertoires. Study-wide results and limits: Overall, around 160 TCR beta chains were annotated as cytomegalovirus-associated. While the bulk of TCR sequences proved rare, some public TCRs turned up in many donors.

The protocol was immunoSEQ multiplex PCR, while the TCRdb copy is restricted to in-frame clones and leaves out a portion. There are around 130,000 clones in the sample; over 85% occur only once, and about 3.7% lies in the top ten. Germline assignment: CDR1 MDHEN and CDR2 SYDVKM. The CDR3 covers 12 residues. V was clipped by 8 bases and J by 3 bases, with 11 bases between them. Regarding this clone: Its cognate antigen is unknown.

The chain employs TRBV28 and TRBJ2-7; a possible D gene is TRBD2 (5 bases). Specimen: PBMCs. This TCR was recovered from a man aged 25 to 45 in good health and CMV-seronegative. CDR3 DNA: TGTGCCAGCGGGCAGAGCGGCTACGAGCAGTACTTC. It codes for CASGQSGYEQYF. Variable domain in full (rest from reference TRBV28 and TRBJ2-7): DVKVTQSSRYLVKRTGEKVFLECVQDMDHENMFWYRQDPGLGLRLIYFSYDVKMKEKGDIPEGYSVSREKKERFSLILESASTNQTSMYLCASGQSGYEQYFGPGTRLTVT.